Each of the 22 T cell receptor beta chains below was sequenced from the same sample in a study of T cell repertoires in cytomegalovirus infection. Their target antigens are unknown. Via MiXCR, TCRdb re-called the reads, giving one row per CDR3 protein. The sample records around 360,000 distinct CDR3 sequences, about 35% being singletons. The sample consisted of cultured PBMCs, taken from culture after CMV antigen stimulation. The origin of the receptors is a human donor in good health (CMV status not recorded). Some clones in this sample may be carry-over from other donors' samples.

This clonotype turned up a few times. The genes are TRBV10-3 and TRBJ2-3, with 7 positions matching TRBD2. CDR1 and CDR2 (germline): ENHRY, SYGVKD. The CDR3 runs to 14 residues. J lost 0 bases, V lost 10 bases, and 7 bases had no gene match. CDR3 protein: CATGEAGSTDTQYF. CDR3 bases: TGTGCCACGGGGGAAGCGGGGAGCACAGATACGCAGTATTTT.

The chain links TRBV27 to TRBJ2-7; TRBD2 aligns across 14 bases. Germline assignment: CDR1 MNHEY and CDR2 SMNVEV (reference sequence). This CDR3 region has 15 residues. Trimming took 7 bases from V and 2 from J; bases not matched to a gene: 4. The DNA of the CDR3 is TGTGCCAGCAAACGACTAGCGGGAGGGCCCTACGAGCAGTACTTC. Protein sequence: CASKRLAGGPYEQYF.

The V call is TRBV11-2, the J call TRBJ2-7, with D perhaps given as TRBD1 or TRBD2 (5 bases each). The CDR3 spans 14 residues. The ends were cut back, 2 bases at V and 4 bases at J, with 12 bases in the middle. Per the germline V gene, CDR1 is SGHAT and CDR2 is FQNNGV. CDR3 coding DNA: TGTGCCAGCAGCTTACGTCGGGACGGATACGAGCAGTACGTC. Protein product: CASSLRRDGYEQYV.

This clonotype was observed a few times. V is TRBV19 and J is TRBJ2-3, with a tentative D call TRBD2 (5 bases). This CDR3 is built from 15 residues. CDR1 and CDR2 from the germline V gene are LNHDA and SQIVND (reference sequence). V lost 2 bases to trimming and J lost 3 bases, with 12 bases between them. The CDR3 bases are TGTGCCAGTAGTATATCTCGGGGAAGGACAGATACGCAGTATTTT. Translated: CASSISRGRTDTQYF. The full variable domain, rest sourced from reference TRBV19 and TRBJ2-3, is DGGITQSPKYLFRKEGQNVTLSCEQNLNHDAMYWYRQDPGQGLRLIYYSQIVNDFQKGDIAEGYSVSREKKESFPLTVTSAQKNPTAFYLCASSISRGRTDTQYFGPGTRLTVL.

The chain carries TRBV6-2 or TRBV6-3 and TRBJ1-5; perhaps TRBD1 as D (5 bases). This CDR3 is 17 amino acids long. Trimming took off 6 bases at V and 0 bases at J, with 18 bases between the two ends. Germline-derived CDR1 and CDR2 are MNHEY and SVGEGT. CDR3 DNA: TGTGCCAGCAGATACGGTCGCAGGGTATATAGCAATCAGCCCCAGCATTTT. Amino acids: CASRYGRRVYSNQPQHF.

This clonotype was observed many times. The chain is built from TRBV7-8 and TRBJ2-2, with D possibly matching TRBD1 (6 bases). V dropped 2 bases and J dropped 1 base, with 8 bases sitting between them. CDR1 and CDR2 from the germline V gene are SGHVS and FQNEAQ. The CDR3 is 15 amino acids. CDR3 bases: TGTGCCAGCAGCTTATTGGACAGGAACACCGGGGAGCTGTTTTTT. Its translation is CASSLLDRNTGELFF.

This clonotype was observed a handful of times. The chain joins TRBV6-1 to TRBJ2-2, with unresolved D. Per the germline V gene, CDR1 is MNHNS and CDR2 is SASEGT. Trimming shortened V by 9 bases and J by 1 base, and 15 bases separated the two germline ends. CDR3 length equals 15 residues. CDR3 loop: CASSTVFENTGELFF. The CDR3 DNA reads TGTGCCAGTTCTACAGTCTTCGAGAACACCGGGGAGCTGTTTTTT.

The V gene is TRBV6-2 or TRBV6-3, the J gene TRBJ2-5, with 7 nucleotides matching TRBD1. Germline V gives CDR1 MNHEY, CDR2 SVGEGT. V shed 4 bases, J shed 1 base, and the junction held 6 bases outside the gene matches. The CDR3 is made up of 15 amino acids. This chain's CDR3 is CASSFSRGTQETQYF. Written as DNA, the CDR3 is TGTGCCAGCAGTTTCTCCAGGGGGACCCAAGAGACCCAGTACTTC.

A single count supports this clonotype. The rearrangement links TRBV10-3 to TRBJ2-1; D might be TRBD2 (6 bases). This CDR3 spans 14 amino acids. The germline gives CDR1 ENHRY, CDR2 SYGVKD. V was pared by 7 bases and J by 4 bases, with 14 bases between. CDR3 in amino acids: CAITGTGGYNEQFF. For the CDR3, the DNA is TGTGCCATCACAGGGACCGGGGGTTACAATGAGCAGTTCTTC.

This clonotype has a count of ten or more. The genes are TRBV7-2 and TRBJ2-3, with 12 bases that match TRBD2. This CDR3 region has 18 residues. Germline CDR1 reads SGHTA; CDR2 reads FQGNSA. J was trimmed by 5 bases and V by 3 bases; bases with no gene match: 12. The DNA for the CDR3 is TGTGCCAGCAGCTTGGGGGTAGCTAGCGGGAGGGCGGTAGATACGCAGTATTTT. It translates to CASSLGVASGRAVDTQYF.

V is TRBV28 and J is TRBJ1-2; no firm D call. Germline V gene data show CDR1 as MDHEN and CDR2 as SYDVKM. Between the trimmed V and J ends, which lost 2 bases and 4 bases, there was a span of 8 bases. The CDR3 has 13 amino acids. CDR3 protein: CASSLQLFYGYTF. The CDR3 DNA sequence: TGTGCCAGCAGTTTACAGCTCTTCTATGGCTACACCTTC.

This clonotype has only a few counts. The chain carries TRBV7-6 and TRBJ2-5; no firm D call. V was trimmed by 5 bases and J by 1 base, leaving 11 bases between them. This CDR3 has 14 amino acids. Per the germline V gene, CDR1 is SGHVS and CDR2 is FNYEAQ. The CDR3 loop is CASSQQGRQETQYF. The CDR3 bases are TGTGCCAGCAGCCAGCAAGGACGCCAAGAGACCCAGTACTTC.

This clonotype was observed a handful of times. The J gene is TRBJ2-7, the V gene TRBV15; 13 positions match TRBD2. Germline V gene lookup returns CDR1 LNHNV and CDR2 YYDKDF (reference sequence). The CDR3 runs 15 residues. The V gene end was trimmed by 2 bases and the J gene end by 6 bases; junction bases not matched to a gene: 4. CDR3 region: CATSRRTSGSGEQYF. The CDR3 nucleotides read TGTGCCACCAGCAGACGGACTAGCGGGAGCGGCGAGCAGTACTTC.

The table lists this clonotype with a few counts. V gene TRBV6-5 combines with J gene TRBJ2-7; 12 bases are a match to TRBD2. This CDR3 spans 22 amino acids. V was clipped by 0 bases and J by 4 bases; unmatched bases: 22. From germline, CDR1 is MNHEY and CDR2 SVGAGI. CDR3 region: CASSYSILTTSGSDLHQYEQYV. DNA of the CDR3: TGTGCCAGCAGTTACTCCATCCTGACGACTAGCGGGAGCGACCTTCATCAGTACGAGCAGTACGTC.

This chain uses TRBV6-2 or TRBV6-3 with TRBJ2-1; 8 nucleotides align to TRBD2. The CDR3 spans 14 residues. V shed 6 bases, J shed 6 bases, and the junction held 7 bases outside the gene matches. The germline gives CDR1 MNHEY, CDR2 SVGEGT. The CDR3: CASRPSGRPNEQFF. The CDR3, as DNA: TGTGCCAGCAGACCCAGCGGGAGACCCAATGAGCAGTTCTTC.

This chain uses TRBV6-2 or TRBV6-3 with TRBJ2-3, with D possibly matching TRBD2 (6 bases). Per germline, CDR1 MNHEY and CDR2 SVGEGT. The CDR3 runs to 15 residues. Deletions cut 2 bases from V and 6 bases from J, with 15 bases between. CDR3 DNA sequence: TGTGCCAGCAGTTACGAGGCGGGAAGTGCGGATACGCAGTATTTT. The encoded protein is CASSYEAGSADTQYF.

This clonotype was picked up one time. The chain couples TRBV27 to TRBJ2-7; 8 bases match TRBD2. This CDR3 has 17 residues. Germline trimming cut 4 bases from V and 7 bases from J; bases unmatched to any gene: 18. CDR1 is MNHEY, CDR2 SMNVEV, per germline (reference sequence). CDR3 region: CASSSAPSREGLGEQYF. The CDR3 nucleotides are TGTGCCAGCAGTTCAGCCCCTTCCCGGGAGGGCCTAGGTGAGCAGTACTTC.

This clonotype was counted a few times. The rearrangement joins TRBV6-6 to TRBJ1-6, with D maybe TRBD1 (6 bases). Germline lookup yields CDR1 MNHNY and CDR2 SVGAGI (reference sequence). The V and J ends lost 4 bases and 11 bases respectively, with 18 bases between them. This CDR3 contains 15 residues. CDR3: CASSSQGFNAPPLHF. The CDR3 nucleotides are TGTGCCAGCAGTTCACAGGGATTCAATGCCCCACCCCTCCACTTT.

Only a few counts were recorded for this clonotype. The chain employs TRBV19 and TRBJ2-3; D is uncertain. The germline gives CDR1 LNHDA, CDR2 SQIVND (reference sequence). V was cut by 5 bases and J by 5 bases, with 11 bases left in between. The CDR3 contains 13 residues. CDR3 DNA: TGTGCCAGTAGTCCTCTTCGGGTAGATACGCAGTATTTT. Translation gives CASSPLRVDTQYF.

The chain links TRBV7-2 to TRBJ2-7; 16 nucleotides match TRBD2. V shed 4 bases and J 5 bases; nucleotides not matched to a gene: 5. This CDR3 has 16 amino acids. Germline CDR1 and CDR2: SGHTA and FQGNSA. CDR3 DNA sequence: TGTGCCAGCAGCTCGGGACTAGCGGGAGGGGCAGACGAGCAGTACTTC. Amino acids: CASSSGLAGGADEQYF. The variable domain in full, with the rest retrieved from reference TRBV7-2 and TRBJ2-7, is GAGVSQSPSNKVTEKGKDVELRCDPISGHTALYWYRQSLGQGLEFLIYFQGNSAPDKSGLPSDRFSAERTGGSVSTLTIQRTQQEDSAVYLCASSSGLAGGADEQYFGPGTRLTVT.

The CDR3 here is CASSSHANEQYF. The CDR3 nucleotides are TGTGCCAGCAGCTCCCACGCTAATGAGCAGTACTTC. The chain has TRBV7-2 and TRBJ2-7; D not certain. The CDR3 covers 12 residues. CDR1 is SGHTA and CDR2 is FQGNSA in the germline V gene. The V end lost 4 bases, the J end lost 7 bases, and 11 bases lay between the germline ends.

This clonotype was seen many times. V gene TRBV7-2 combines with J gene TRBJ1-6; D uncertain. This CDR3 comprises 15 residues. Trimming stripped 3 bases from V and 5 bases from J, with 11 bases between. Germline values: CDR1 SGHTA, CDR2 FQGNSA. Here the CDR3 reads CASSFRTVDNSPLHF. In nucleotides, the CDR3 is TGTGCCAGCAGCTTTAGGACCGTAGATAATTCACCCCTCCACTTT.